The 28 T cell receptor beta chains reported below all come from one sample, sequenced in a study of blood T cell repertoires in COVID-19 (dated by TCRdb to 2020 to 2022). Libraries came from the immunoSEQ multiplex PCR assay. This immuneACCESS table, as held by TCRdb, lists in-frame sequences with V and J called but not all clones. Of the missing ones, under half trace to an unresolved V gene in checked studies; the others have no known cause. In all, the sample holds roughly 380,000 clones, and 70% to 90% of those were seen once. Of the sample, 1.5% to 1.8% is held by the ten largest clones. Source material: peripheral blood. The receptors stem from a woman in her 40s with COVID-19, enrolled during active disease.

The chain employs TRBV5-1 and TRBJ1-2; 9 nucleotides agree with TRBD1. The germline V gene encodes CDR1 SGHRS and CDR2 YFSETQ. V was clipped by 0 bases and J by 8 bases; unmatched bases: 5. The CDR3 contains 14 residues. CDR3 DNA sequence: TGCGCCAGCAGCTTGGCGGGACAGGGAAAGGGCTACACCTTC. Amino acids: CASSLAGQGKGYTF.

The chain carries TRBV7-6 and TRBJ2-6, with TRBD2 matching over 7 bases. The CDR3 sequence is 13 residues long. With 5 bases clipped from V and 13 bases from J, the junction kept 8 bases outside the gene matches. Germline values: CDR1 SGHVS, CDR2 FNYEAQ. As DNA, the CDR3 is TGTGCCAGCAGCCTCTCGGACGGGGGGGTCCTGACTTTC. It translates to CASSLSDGGVLTF.

The chain couples TRBV7-3 to TRBJ2-3; TRBD2 matches 10 bases. V lost 5 bases to trimming and J lost 2 bases; unmatched junction nucleotides: 7. Germline assignment: CDR1 SGHTA and CDR2 FQGTGA. The CDR3 extends over 16 amino acids. The CDR3 reads CASSSIAGGLTDTQYF. The CDR3 DNA reads as TGTGCCAGCAGCAGTATAGCGGGGGGACTCACAGATACGCAGTATTTT. Complete variable domain (other parts from reference TRBV7-3 and TRBJ2-3): GAGVSQTPSNKVTEKGKYVELRCDPISGHTALYWYRQSLGQGPEFLIYFQGTGAADDSGLPNDRFFAVRPEGSVSTLKIQRTERGDSAVYLCASSSIAGGLTDTQYFGPGTRLTVL.

This chain joins TRBV7-2 and TRBJ2-1, with D perhaps TRBD2 (5 bases). Trimming shortened V by 5 bases and J by 13 bases, and 12 bases separated the two germline ends. Germline values: CDR1 SGHTA, CDR2 FQGNSA. The CDR3 runs to 11 residues. The CDR3, as DNA: TGTGCCAGCAGCACTGGACTTCATCAGTTCTTC. Its translation is CASSTGLHQFF.

The chain combines TRBV28 with TRBJ2-1; 8 bases are a match to TRBD2. The trim removed 3 bases at V and 6 bases at J, leaving 4 bases unmatched. Germline V lookup: CDR1 MDHEN, CDR2 SYDVKM. The CDR3 length is 14 residues. CDR3 coding DNA: TGTGCCAGCAGTTTTGGCGGGAGGCCCAATGAGCAGTTCTTC. Amino acid sequence: CASSFGGRPNEQFF. Combining the CDR3 with reference TRBV28 and TRBJ2-1 gives the whole variable domain DVKVTQSSRYLVKRTGEKVFLECVQDMDHENMFWYRQDPGLGLRLIYFSYDVKMKEKGDIPEGYSVSREKKERFSLILESASTNQTSMYLCASSFGGRPNEQFFGPGTRLTVL.

The J gene is TRBJ1-2, the V gene TRBV28; TRBD1 matches at 9 bases. Losses at the gene ends were 4 bases for V and 6 bases for J; bases not matched to a gene: 9. The CDR3 is made up of 15 amino acids. Germline V CDR1 and CDR2: MDHEN, SYDVKM. The CDR3 protein is CASSSSGTGRDGYTF. The CDR3 region has the DNA TGTGCCAGCAGTTCCTCCGGGACAGGGAGGGATGGCTACACCTTC.

This clone has a single count. V gene TRBV28 combines with J gene TRBJ1-5; D is uncertain. The CDR3 loop spans 15 amino acids. Looked up from germline, CDR1 is MDHEN and CDR2 is SYDVKM. V lost 7 bases, J lost 1 base, and 14 bases lay in between. The CDR3 loop is CASNSVGESNQPQHF. The CDR3 DNA follows: TGTGCCAGCAATTCGGTTGGGGAGAGCAATCAGCCCCAGCATTTT.

V and J are TRBV5-1 and TRBJ1-1; D is possibly TRBD1 (5 bases). V was clipped by 3 bases and J by 1 base, with 13 bases between them. The germline V gene encodes CDR1 SGHRS and CDR2 YFSETQ. CDR3 length: 15 residues. The CDR3 DNA is TGCGCCAGCAGCTCCGCGGGACGGGCGAACACTGAAGCTTTCTTT. It encodes CASSSAGRANTEAFF.

This clone was seen only a few times. The V gene is TRBV4-1, the J gene TRBJ2-7, with D possibly TRBD1 on 5 matching bases. The germline CDR1 and CDR2 sequences are MGHRA and YSYEKL. V was trimmed by 0 bases and J by 1 base, leaving 7 bases between them. The CDR3 is made up of 14 amino acids. CDR3 sequence: CASSQDRGSYEQYF. CDR3 coding DNA: TGCGCCAGCAGCCAAGATAGGGGTTCCTACGAGCAGTACTTC.

The chain is built from TRBV7-8 and TRBJ2-3; D ambiguous. Germline V CDR1 and CDR2: SGHVS, FQNEAQ. V lost 5 bases to trimming and J lost 3 bases, with 15 bases between them. The CDR3 has 15 amino acids. CDR3 residues: CASSTTPWWTDTQYF. The CDR3 bases are TGTGCCAGCAGCACGACACCATGGTGGACAGATACGCAGTATTTT.

The chain couples TRBV11-1 to TRBJ2-7; D gene ambiguous. Germline loops: CDR1 SGHAT, CDR2 FQDESV (reference sequence). CDR3 length: 13 residues. V was clipped by 3 bases and J by 2 bases, with 8 bases between them. CDR3 in DNA: TGTGCCAGCAGCTTGACGGGTCCCTACGAGCAGTACTTC. Translated: CASSLTGPYEQYF.

J is TRBJ1-4 and V is TRBV6-5, with D possibly matching TRBD1 (6 bases). The CDR3 consists of 14 residues. Trimming removed 6 bases at V and 4 bases at J, with 12 bases between. Germline V gene data show CDR1 as MNHEY and CDR2 as SVGAGI. The CDR3 DNA is TGTGCCAGCAGACTACAGGGAGTTAATGAAAAACTGTTTTTT. Its translation: CASRLQGVNEKLFF.

This sequence joins TRBV20-1 and TRBJ2-7; 8 bases fit TRBD2. Germline V gives CDR1 DFQATT, CDR2 SNEGSKA (reference sequence). J lost 2 bases, V lost 3 bases, and 3 bases had no gene match. The CDR3 is 13 amino acids. CDR3 bases: TGCAGTGCTAGTAAGCGGGGGACCTACGAGCAGTACTTC. Translated, it gives CSASKRGTYEQYF.

The sample holds one count of this clone. The V call is TRBV19, the J call TRBJ2-1; 12 nucleotides line up with TRBD2. Germline V lookup: CDR1 LNHDA, CDR2 SQIVND (reference sequence). The ends lost 3 bases at V and 2 bases at J; junction bases unmatched: 5. The CDR3 runs 17 residues. CDR3: CASSMASGGVAYNEQFF. The DNA of the CDR3 is TGTGCCAGTAGTATGGCTAGCGGGGGGGTGGCCTACAATGAGCAGTTCTTC.

The chain links TRBV12-5 to TRBJ2-1; TRBD2 aligns across 8 bases. Germline CDR1 is LGHNT and CDR2 is FRNRAP. This CDR3 comprises 14 residues. V lost 4 bases to trimming and J lost 7 bases; unmatched junction nucleotides: 6. CDR3 protein: CASGYPGLGNEQFF. CDR3 nucleotides: TGTGCTAGTGGTTACCCGGGACTAGGGAATGAGCAGTTCTTC.

The CDR3 nucleotides read TGCAGTGCTAGTAGGGACAGCTTAGTGGCTTTCTTT. This encodes CSASRDSLVAFF. This chain links TRBV20-1 with TRBJ1-1; TRBD1 aligns across 7 bases. V was pared by 3 bases and J by 11 bases, with 9 bases of the junction left unmatched. This CDR3 region has 12 residues. Germline V gives CDR1 DFQATT, CDR2 SNEGSKA (reference sequence).

This rearrangement joins TRBV5-4 to TRBJ1-3; D is unresolved. Trimming took 2 bases from V and 0 from J, leaving 6 bases between them. CDR1 and CDR2 from the germline V gene are SGHNT and YYREEE (reference sequence). This CDR3 contains 14 residues. This CDR3 reads CASSFPDSGNTIYF. The DNA for the CDR3 is TGTGCCAGCAGCTTTCCAGACTCTGGAAACACCATATATTTT. Together with reference TRBV5-4 and TRBJ1-3, the CDR3 gives the full variable domain: ETGVTQSPTHLIKTRGQQVTLRCSSQSGHNTVSWYQQALGQGPQFIFQYYREEENGRGNFPPRFSGLQFPNYSSELNVNALELDDSALYLCASSFPDSGNTIYFGEGSWLTVV.

This chain connects TRBV28 to TRBJ1-3, with a possible D match to TRBD1 (6 bases). The germline V and J ends were trimmed by 7 bases and 4 bases, with 26 bases remaining between them. The CDR3 spans 18 residues. CDR1 MDHEN and CDR2 SYDVKM come from the germline V gene. CDR3 in DNA: TGTGCCAGCACAATAGGGGGGGCAGCTAAAGGGGTCGGAAACACCATATATTTT. Encoded protein: CASTIGGAAKGVGNTIYF.

This rearrangement joins TRBV2 to TRBJ2-5; 7 bases align to TRBD1. The CDR3 extends over 15 amino acids. Trimming at V came to 5 bases and at J to 4 bases, leaving 10 bases not matched to a gene. Per germline, CDR1 SNHLY and CDR2 FYNNEI. Here the CDR3 reads CASSKNLGQAETQYF. The CDR3 DNA is TGTGCCAGCAGTAAGAACCTTGGACAGGCAGAGACCCAGTACTTC.

The chain uses TRBV7-2 and TRBJ1-2, with TRBD1 identical over 11 bases. This CDR3 region has 15 residues. The V and J ends lost 5 bases and 4 bases, in that order; junction bases with no gene match: 6. Germline V gives CDR1 SGHTA, CDR2 FQGNSA. The CDR3 nucleotides read TGTGCCAGCAGCCTTGGAGGGACAGGGGGCTATGGCTACACCTTC. The encoded protein is CASSLGGTGGYGYTF. The full variable domain, its missing parts supplied by reference TRBV7-2 and TRBJ1-2, is GAGVSQSPSNKVTEKGKDVELRCDPISGHTALYWYRQSLGQGLEFLIYFQGNSAPDKSGLPSDRFSAERTGGSVSTLTIQRTQQEDSAVYLCASSLGGTGGYGYTFGSGTRLTVV.

The chain has TRBV7-2 and TRBJ1-1; no clear D. The CDR3 extends over 13 amino acids. Trimming stripped 3 bases from V and 4 bases from J, with 9 bases between. Germline V gene sequence: CDR1 SGHTA, CDR2 FQGNSA. The CDR3 loop reads CASSFVQATEAFF. The CDR3 bases are TGTGCCAGCAGCTTCGTTCAGGCCACTGAAGCTTTCTTT.

In this sample, this clone turned up a few times. The chain joins TRBV12-5 to TRBJ2-7; TRBD2 matches 7 bases. V gave up 7 bases and J gave up 2 bases; unmatched junction bases: 8. CDR3 length: 14 amino acids. The V gene's germline CDR1 is LGHNT and CDR2 FRNRAP. The CDR3 nucleotides read TGTGCTAGTGCCCTCTCGGGGGGTCCCTACGAGCAGTACTTC. Residues: CASALSGGPYEQYF. The whole variable domain, remainder taken from reference TRBV12-5 and TRBJ2-7, is DARVTQTPRHKVTEMGQEVTMRCQPILGHNTVFWYRQTMMQGLELLAYFRNRAPLDDSGMPKDRFSAEMPDATLATLKIQPSEPRDSAVYFCASALSGGPYEQYFGPGTRLTVT.

This clone was counted once. V gene TRBV25-1 combines with J gene TRBJ1-1; a weak D match, TRBD1 (5 bases). The CDR3 runs 16 residues. CDR1 and CDR2 from the germline V gene are MGHDK and SYGVNS. V gave up 6 bases and J gave up 1 base, with 18 bases separating them. DNA for the CDR3: TGTGCCAGCAGCCTTGGGATAGGGGAACCGAACACTGAAGCTTTCTTT. Translated, it gives CASSLGIGEPNTEAFF.

The chain couples TRBV19 to TRBJ1-3, with a tentative D call TRBD1 (5 bases). The CDR3 spans 15 residues. Germline V gene lookup returns CDR1 LNHDA and CDR2 SQIVND (reference sequence). Trimming stripped 3 bases from V and 0 bases from J, with 9 bases between. CDR3 coding DNA: TGTGCCAGTAGTATCTGGAGGGGCTCTGGAAACACCATATATTTT. Translated, it gives CASSIWRGSGNTIYF.

The gene calls are TRBV7-9 and TRBJ1-3; 7 nucleotides agree with TRBD1. Germline lookup yields CDR1 SEHNR and CDR2 FQNEAQ (reference sequence). The CDR3 has 15 residues. Trimming at V came to 5 bases and at J to 7 bases, leaving 11 bases not matched to a gene. The CDR3 loop is CASSPRQGELNTIYF. The CDR3 DNA is TGTGCCAGCAGCCCCCGACAGGGAGAATTGAACACCATATATTTT.

The chain recombines TRBV7-2 with TRBJ2-7; TRBD1 matches 7 bases. The V gene's germline CDR1 is SGHTA and CDR2 FQGNSA. The CDR3 has 16 residues. The V and J ends lost 0 bases and 0 bases, in that order; junction bases with no gene match: 5. CDR3 region: CASSLAERTGSYEQYF. The CDR3 DNA is TGTGCCAGCAGCTTAGCGGAGAGGACAGGCTCCTACGAGCAGTACTTC.

The genes are TRBV18 and TRBJ1-3; the match to TRBD1 covers 7 bases. Germline trimming cut 5 bases from V and 0 bases from J; bases unmatched to any gene: 1. The germline V gene has CDR1 KGHSH and CDR2 LQKENI. The length of the CDR3 is 14 residues. This chain's CDR3 is CASSSGGSGNTIYF. CDR3 DNA sequence: TGTGCCAGCTCATCAGGGGGCTCTGGAAACACCATATATTTT.

This chain joins TRBV5-5 and TRBJ2-2, with D perhaps TRBD2 (5 bases). The CDR3 loop spans 13 amino acids. CDR1 is SGHKS and CDR2 is YYEKEE in the germline V gene (reference sequence). V lost 6 bases to trimming and J lost 4 bases, with 10 bases between them. CDR3 amino acids: CASTGGGTGELFF. As DNA, the CDR3 is TGTGCCAGCACAGGAGGAGGCACCGGGGAGCTGTTTTTT.